This T cell receptor (beta chain) comes out of a study of graft-versus-host responses after intestinal transplantation. The overall study: The study gave all recipients anti-thymocyte globulin induction, then tacrolimus and steroids for roughly 3 years.

V was pared by 1 base and J by 3 bases, with 4 bases between. This CDR3 has 11 residues. Germline V gene lookup returns CDR1 DFQATT and CDR2 SNEGSKA (reference sequence). Study-level results: Marrow from the recipient contained GvH clones, some of which had appeared first in ileum or blood.

This clone has more than one count but fewer than ten. Its cognate antigen is unknown. This table comes from immunoSEQ multiplex PCR, and its TCRdb copy is limited to in-frame clones, with some not included. The sample carries 35,000 to 45,000 clones, under 90% recorded once. Sequences were derived from PBMCs, sampled around 280 days after transplant. The sequence was obtained from a human patient who received an intestinal transplant, so some T cells may come from the graft donor. The chain recombines TRBV20-1 with TRBJ2-7, with unresolved D. This chain's CDR3 is CSARGGYEQYF. The CDR3 coding sequence is TGCAGTGCTAGAGGGGGCTACGAGCAGTACTTC.